This T cell receptor (beta chain) appears in the sequencing data of a study of cytomegalovirus exposure and HLA in healthy donors. Germline-derived CDR1 and CDR2 are PRHDT and FYEKMQ (reference sequence). This CDR3 has 15 amino acids. V gave up 0 bases and J gave up 1 base, with 10 bases separating them. Findings and caveats of the study: Sequencing likely caused a cluster of highly shared sequence variants. Reports showed the classifier diagnosing cytomegalovirus status with high specificity and sensitivity. Cytomegalovirus association was listed for around 170 TCR beta chains.

60 Vbeta and 13 Jbeta primers were used in PCR. Here immunoSEQ multiplex PCR was the method, and the copy in TCRdb shows in-frame clones only, minus some. The table includes about 120,000 clones, roughly 70% detected once. This clone was counted only a few times. The target antigen is unknown. The TCR was taken from a woman in her 40s in good health and CMV-seronegative. The chain is built from TRBV13 and TRBJ2-7; D ambiguous. Material for sequencing was PBMCs. The CDR3 region is CASSLGSRLSYEQYF. The DNA for the CDR3 is TGTGCCAGCAGCTTAGGCTCTAGGTTATCCTACGAGCAGTACTTC.